Presented here are 32 T cell receptor beta chains from one specimen sequenced in a study of preoperative IRX-2 immunotherapy in early breast cancer (dated by TCRdb to between 2017 and 2020). Sample treatment or condition, as interpreted from the label and publication: preoperative locoregional IRX-2 cytokine immunotherapy. The library was produced with the immunoSEQ multiplex PCR assay. Entries here come from immuneACCESS through TCRdb and include only in-frame sequences with V and J called. Some clones fail to appear in such tables; in the studies checked, an unresolved V gene covers under half of the shortfall, and the cause of the remainder is unknown. The sample table contains 23,000 or so clones; only one count was recorded for 85% to 90% of them. About 9.4% of the sample is taken by the ten largest. The sample in question was tumor tissue, obtained after IRX-2 immunotherapy. Every receptor here comes from a human donor with breast cancer.

The sample holds one count of this clone. The chain combines TRBV5-1 with TRBJ2-2, with 7 nucleotides matching TRBD1. CDR3 size: 14 residues. Germline CDR1 reads SGHRS; CDR2 reads YFSETQ. J was trimmed by 5 bases and V by 0 bases; bases with no gene match: 1. For the CDR3, the DNA is TGCGCCAGCAGCTTGGACAGGGGTACCGGGGAGCTGTTTTTT. Translation gives CASSLDRGTGELFF. The full variable domain, completed using reference TRBV5-1 and TRBJ2-2, is KAGVTQTPRYLIKTRGQQVTLSCSPISGHRSVSWYQQTPGQGLQFLFEYFSETQRNKGNFPGRFSGRQFSNSRSEMNVSTLELGDSALYLCASSLDRGTGELFFGEGSRLTVL.

This CDR3 reads CASSPRLAGSYEQYF. Written as DNA, the CDR3 is TGCGCCAGCAGCCCTAGACTAGCGGGCTCTTACGAGCAGTACTTC. The chain has TRBV5-1 and TRBJ2-7, with 10 bases identical to TRBD2. The CDR3 runs 15 residues. Germline assignment: CDR1 SGHRS and CDR2 YFSETQ. V shed 4 bases and J 4 bases; nucleotides not matched to a gene: 8.

This clone came up once. The chain joins TRBV19 to TRBJ1-2; perhaps TRBD1 as D (6 bases). The CDR3 covers 16 residues. V was clipped by 0 bases and J by 3 bases, with 14 bases between them. Germline CDR1 is LNHDA and CDR2 is SQIVND (reference sequence). DNA of the CDR3: TGTGCCAGTAGTATAGATTTTAACAGGGATGACTATGGCTACACCTTC. This sequence encodes CASSIDFNRDDYGYTF.

This clone is medium-sized (0.01 to 0.1%). The chain employs TRBV2 and TRBJ1-6, with unresolved D. The CDR3 totals 15 residues. V lost 4 bases, J lost 8 bases, and 15 bases lay in between. The germline V gene has CDR1 SNHLY and CDR2 FYNNEI. CDR3 loop: CASSVGDLVYSPLHF. The CDR3, as DNA: TGTGCCAGCAGTGTTGGGGATTTAGTTTATTCACCCCTCCACTTT.

This rearrangement joins TRBV19 to TRBJ1-1; no clear D gene. Germline CDR1 is LNHDA and CDR2 is SQIVND (reference sequence). V was trimmed by 3 bases and J by 1 base, leaving 9 bases between them. This CDR3 comprises 14 residues. The CDR3 DNA is TGTGCCAGTAGTATCGGTTGGCAGAACACTGAAGCTTTCTTT. Its translation: CASSIGWQNTEAFF.

Here the CDR3 reads CASSTEYQETQYF. CDR3 in DNA: TGTGCCAGCAGCACAGAGTACCAAGAGACCCAGTACTTC. The V and J genes are TRBV6-1 and TRBJ2-5; D is uncertain. CDR1 is MNHNS, CDR2 SASEGT, per germline. With 6 bases removed from V and 0 bases from J, the gap between germline ends came to 8 bases. This CDR3 spans 13 amino acids.

V and J are TRBV6-6 and TRBJ2-3; D is unresolved. From germline, CDR1 is MNHNY and CDR2 SVGAGI (reference sequence). The CDR3 is 15 amino acids. V dropped 6 bases and J dropped 4 bases, with 17 bases sitting between them. CDR3 sequence: CASSSPPPFADTQYF. The CDR3 DNA sequence: TGTGCCAGCAGCTCACCTCCCCCTTTCGCAGATACGCAGTATTTT.

The chain is built from TRBV5-4 and TRBJ1-4; D remains unclear. V lost 2 bases and J 1 base, leaving 9 bases between the germline ends. This CDR3 contains 15 residues. Germline loops: CDR1 SGHNT, CDR2 YYREEE (reference sequence). The CDR3 region is CASSLREETNEKLFF. In nucleotides, the CDR3 is TGTGCCAGCAGCTTAAGGGAGGAAACTAATGAAAAACTGTTTTTT.

V and J are TRBV30 and TRBJ1-6, with no clear D. Germline-derived CDR1 and CDR2 are GTSNPN and SVGIG (reference sequence). The CDR3 runs to 13 residues. The CDR3 protein is CSVRSSYNSPLHF. DNA of the CDR3: TGTTCGGTGCGGAGCTCCTATAATTCACCCCTCCACTTT.

The rearrangement joins TRBV7-9 to TRBJ1-2, with a tentative D call TRBD1 (5 bases). Per germline, CDR1 SEHNR and CDR2 FQNEAQ (reference sequence). The V gene lost 1 base and the J gene lost 2 bases, with 8 bases spanning the gap. The CDR3 contains 14 residues. The CDR3 DNA reads as TGTGCCAGCAGCTTAGACAGGCGGAACTATGGCTACACCTTC. Translated: CASSLDRRNYGYTF.

This clone appeared once. This rearrangement joins TRBV5-4 to TRBJ2-1; D gene uncertain. The CDR3 consists of 14 residues. V lost 3 bases and J 6 bases, leaving 13 bases between the germline ends. Germline V gene sequence: CDR1 SGHNT, CDR2 YYREEE (reference sequence). The CDR3 protein is CASSSPTVLNEQFF. CDR3 DNA: TGTGCCAGCAGCTCACCTACGGTACTCAATGAGCAGTTCTTC.

The genes are TRBV13 and TRBJ2-7; 7 bases fit TRBD1. Unmatched junction bases numbered 13, after V lost 5 bases and J lost 6 bases. The CDR3 runs to 15 residues. Germline V CDR1 and CDR2: PRHDT, FYEKMQ (reference sequence). The DNA of the CDR3 is TGTGCCAGCAGCCAAAAAAGAACAGGGGATGGCGAGCAGTACTTC. Protein product: CASSQKRTGDGEQYF.

The chain carries TRBV5-1 and TRBJ2-1; 10 nucleotides agree with TRBD2. The CDR3 extends over 15 amino acids. Germline CDR1 and CDR2: SGHRS and YFSETQ. The J segment lost 5 bases and the V segment lost 2 bases, leaving 4 bases of the junction unmatched. In DNA form, the CDR3 reads TGCGCCAGCAGCTTTTCAGCGGGAGGGCACAATGAGCAGTTCTTC. As protein: CASSFSAGGHNEQFF.

The J gene is TRBJ2-7, the V gene TRBV2; 12 positions match TRBD2. J lost 5 bases, V lost 0 bases, and 5 bases had no gene match. The germline gives CDR1 SNHLY, CDR2 FYNNEI. The CDR3 extends over 16 amino acids. The CDR3 sequence: CASSEALAGGLDEQYF. Written as DNA, the CDR3 is TGTGCCAGCAGTGAAGCGCTAGCGGGAGGGCTGGACGAGCAGTACTTC.

V is TRBV19 and J is TRBJ2-6; a weak D match, TRBD1 (5 bases). The CDR3 loop spans 16 amino acids. The germline V and J ends were trimmed by 5 bases and 1 base, with 12 bases remaining between them. The germline gives CDR1 LNHDA, CDR2 SQIVND (reference sequence). CDR3 protein: CASSPDSLSGANVLTF. CDR3 bases: TGTGCCAGTAGTCCTGACAGTTTGTCTGGGGCCAACGTCCTGACTTTC.

The chain links TRBV5-1 to TRBJ2-7; weak D call: TRBD2 (6 bases). Trimming took off 5 bases at V and 0 bases at J, with 15 bases between the two ends. Per germline, CDR1 SGHRS and CDR2 YFSETQ. This CDR3 has 15 residues. DNA of the CDR3: TGCGCCAGCAGTTTACCGGACTACAGCTCCTACGAGCAGTACTTC. This sequence encodes CASSLPDYSSYEQYF.

The V and J genes are TRBV7-9 and TRBJ2-7, with TRBD1 matching 7 bases. The CDR3 has 13 amino acids. The germline gives CDR1 SEHNR, CDR2 FQNEAQ (reference sequence). V trimming: 10 bases; J trimming: 4 bases; junction bases outside the gene matches: 10. The CDR3 DNA is TGTGCCACCATGCCTAGGGGGCAGTACGAGCAGTACTTC. Residues: CATMPRGQYEQYF.

This clone was seen a single time. The chain combines TRBV7-9 with TRBJ2-6; D is uncertain. The germline V and J ends were trimmed by 1 base and 0 bases, with 4 bases remaining between them. The CDR3 loop spans 15 amino acids. Germline loops: CDR1 SEHNR, CDR2 FQNEAQ (reference sequence). As DNA, the CDR3 is TGTGCCAGCAGCTTAGAGGTCTCTGGGGCCAACGTCCTGACTTTC. Its translation is CASSLEVSGANVLTF.

A few counts support this clone. The chain recombines TRBV5-1 with TRBJ2-7; D ambiguous. V lost 0 bases, J lost 4 bases, and 5 bases lay in between. Germline V gene sequence: CDR1 SGHRS, CDR2 YFSETQ. CDR3 length equals 12 residues. The chain's CDR3 is CASSLGQYEQYF. CDR3 coding DNA: TGCGCCAGCAGCTTGGGCCAGTACGAGCAGTACTTC.

The CDR3 coding sequence is TGCGCCAGCAGCTTGTCTCCCGGGGTTGGGGCCTACGAGCAGTACTTC. Protein: CASSLSPGVGAYEQYF. This sequence joins TRBV5-1 and TRBJ2-7; weak D call: TRBD2 (5 bases). The CDR3 has 16 amino acids. Germline CDR1 and CDR2: SGHRS and YFSETQ. Trimming shortened V by 1 base and J by 2 bases, and 16 bases separated the two germline ends.

The chain joins TRBV11-2 to TRBJ1-5, with D unresolved. This CDR3 spans 12 amino acids. V was trimmed by 1 base and J by 11 bases, leaving 9 bases between them. CDR1 is SGHAT and CDR2 is FQNNGV in the germline V gene. CDR3 in DNA: TGTGCCAGCAGCTTAGGAGGCGGGTCCCAGCATTTT. Translation: CASSLGGGSQHF.

This chain joins TRBV7-8 and TRBJ2-7, with TRBD1 matching over 8 bases. Germline V gene data show CDR1 as SGHVS and CDR2 as FQNEAQ. CDR3 length equals 16 residues. Germline trimming cut 3 bases from V and 7 bases from J; bases unmatched to any gene: 14. The DNA of the CDR3 is TGTGCCAGCAGCTTGGGCAGGGGGCTTCAAGGTCGAGAGCAGTACTTC. Protein: CASSLGRGLQGREQYF. The full variable domain, rest sourced from reference TRBV7-8 and TRBJ2-7, is GAGVSQSPRYKVAKRGQDVALRCDPISGHVSLFWYQQALGQGPEFLTYFQNEAQLDKSGLPSDRFFAERPEGSVSTLKIQRTQQEDSAVYLCASSLGRGLQGREQYFGPGTRLTVT.

This chain uses TRBV7-9 with TRBJ1-1; D is ambiguous. V gave up 9 bases and J gave up 3 bases, with 11 bases separating them. Germline V gives CDR1 SEHNR, CDR2 FQNEAQ (reference sequence). The CDR3 runs 12 residues. In nucleotides, the CDR3 is TGTGCCAGTCACGGCGAGGACACTGAAGCTTTCTTT. Its protein product is CASHGEDTEAFF.

The chain employs TRBV19 and TRBJ2-2; the match to TRBD2 covers 10 bases. The CDR3 is made up of 22 amino acids. V lost 7 bases, J lost 3 bases, and 26 bases stayed unmatched. Germline CDR1 reads LNHDA; CDR2 reads SQIVND (reference sequence). DNA of the CDR3: TGTGCCAGTACCGAAAGGGGGGGCGCAGGTTCTAGCGGGAGTAGGTACACCGGGGAGCTGTTTTTT. It is translated as CASTERGGAGSSGSRYTGELFF.

The V and J genes are TRBV5-1 and TRBJ2-4; TRBD2 matches 8 bases. CDR3 length: 14 amino acids. Germline CDR1 reads SGHRS; CDR2 reads YFSETQ. V trimming: 4 bases; J trimming: 6 bases; junction bases outside the gene matches: 6. CDR3 sequence (DNA): TGCGCCAGCAGCGATGACAGCGGGAGAAACATTCAGTACTTC. This sequence encodes CASSDDSGRNIQYF. Drawing the rest from reference TRBV5-1 and TRBJ2-4, the complete variable domain is KAGVTQTPRYLIKTRGQQVTLSCSPISGHRSVSWYQQTPGQGLQFLFEYFSETQRNKGNFPGRFSGRQFSNSRSEMNVSTLELGDSALYLCASSDDSGRNIQYFGAGTRLSVL.

This clone was seen just once. The chain links TRBV10-3 to TRBJ1-5; no firm D call. Trimming removed 2 bases from V and 3 bases from J, with 5 bases in between. The CDR3 has 13 amino acids. CDR1 and CDR2 (germline): ENHRY, SYGVKD. CDR3 region: CAISEGYNQPQHF. CDR3 nucleotides: TGTGCCATCAGTGAGGGGTACAATCAGCCCCAGCATTTT.

In this sample, this clone turned up once. V usage is TRBV19 and J usage is TRBJ1-2, with no clear D. The CDR3 totals 16 residues. Germline V gene data show CDR1 as LNHDA and CDR2 as SQIVND (reference sequence). Trimming took 5 bases from V and 0 from J, leaving 16 bases between them. Here the CDR3 DNA reads TGTGCCAGTAGTTTAGGCAGAACAACAGCTAACTATGGCTACACCTTC. It specifies CASSLGRTTANYGYTF. The whole variable domain, filled in from reference TRBV19 and TRBJ1-2, reads DGGITQSPKYLFRKEGQNVTLSCEQNLNHDAMYWYRQDPGQGLRLIYYSQIVNDFQKGDIAEGYSVSREKKESFPLTVTSAQKNPTAFYLCASSLGRTTANYGYTFGSGTRLTVV.

This clone was seen only a few times. The V call is TRBV18, the J call TRBJ2-3; D gene ambiguous. The CDR3 has 14 residues. The V end was cut by 3 bases, the J end by 2 bases, with 9 bases between. The germline gives CDR1 KGHSH, CDR2 LQKENI. The DNA for the CDR3 is TGTGCCAGCTCACCGCGGACCTCCACAGATACGCAGTATTTT. Protein sequence: CASSPRTSTDTQYF.

V is TRBV28 and J is TRBJ2-5; 7 bases match TRBD1. The CDR3 totals 15 residues. In germline, CDR1 is MDHEN, CDR2 SYDVKM. Losses at the gene ends were 1 base for V and 6 bases for J; bases not matched to a gene: 8. CDR3 coding DNA: TGTGCCAGCAGTTTATCCGGGCAGGGGGAGAAGACCCAGTACTTC. Protein: CASSLSGQGEKTQYF.

The gene calls are TRBV20-1 and TRBJ1-2, with D unresolved. The CDR3 covers 11 residues. The V end was cut by 0 bases, the J end by 7 bases, with 6 bases between. The germline gives CDR1 DFQATT, CDR2 SNEGSKA (reference sequence). The CDR3 DNA sequence: TGCAGTGCTAGAGAAGGCCGTGGCTACACCTTC. Encoded protein: CSAREGRGYTF.

V gene TRBV27 combines with J gene TRBJ2-7; weak D call: TRBD1 (6 bases). Germline-derived CDR1 and CDR2 are MNHEY and SMNVEV (reference sequence). This CDR3 is 14 amino acids long. The V and J ends lost 6 bases and 3 bases respectively, with 15 bases between them. CDR3 loop: CASSLTGTVYEQYF. The DNA for the CDR3 is TGTGCCAGCAGCCTTACAGGGACGGTCTACGAGCAGTACTTC.

This clone occurred once. The V gene is TRBV14, the J gene TRBJ2-7; perhaps TRBD1 as D (6 bases). This CDR3 is built from 14 residues. Germline V CDR1 and CDR2: SGHDN, FVKESK. Trimming took off 4 bases at V and 0 bases at J, with 10 bases between the two ends. The CDR3 loop reads CASSPDSFSYEQYF. The DNA for the CDR3 is TGTGCCAGCAGCCCGGACAGCTTCTCCTACGAGCAGTACTTC.